These 18 T cell receptor beta chains share one sample of origin, sequenced in a study of T cell repertoires in cytomegalovirus infection. Via MiXCR, TCRdb re-called the reads, giving one row per CDR3 protein. The sample shows hundreds of thousands of distinct CDR3 sequences, approximately 10% of them seen only once. Sequencing was performed on PBMCs. These receptors all come from a human donor in good health (CMV status not recorded). Some clones in this sample may be carry-over from other donors' samples.

This clonotype was recorded many times. The V gene is TRBV11-2, the J gene TRBJ2-1, with 7 bases identical to TRBD1. V was pared by 0 bases and J by 7 bases, with 3 bases of the junction left unmatched. This CDR3 contains 14 residues. Per germline, CDR1 SGHAT and CDR2 FQNNGV. The CDR3 loop reads CASSLEYRGNEQFF. The CDR3 DNA is TGTGCCAGCAGCTTAGAGTACAGGGGAAATGAGCAGTTCTTC.

This sequence joins TRBV20-1 and TRBJ2-2, with 7 bases identical to TRBD2. Trimming at V came to 5 bases and at J to 7 bases, leaving 10 bases not matched to a gene. Germline CDR1 DFQATT, CDR2 SNEGSKA (reference sequence). The CDR3 spans 14 residues. CDR3 DNA sequence: TGCAGTGCTCCCGAGGGAGGGTCGGTCGGGGAGCTGTTTTTT. This codes for CSAPEGGSVGELFF.

This clonotype was observed at least ten times. The chain joins TRBV7-6 to TRBJ2-1, with a possible D match to TRBD1 (5 bases). V was cut by 4 bases and J by 8 bases, with 24 bases left in between. There are 17 residues in the CDR3. Germline V lookup: CDR1 SGHVS, CDR2 FNYEAQ. In DNA, the CDR3 is TGTGCCAGCAGCTCTTCCGCTTTGGGGCCGCGGCCCGATGAGCAGTTCTTC. Its protein is CASSSSALGPRPDEQFF.

The chain couples TRBV7-9 to TRBJ2-3; the D gene is possibly TRBD1 (7 bases). Trimming left V 7 bases short and J 2 bases short, with 25 bases between. Per the germline V gene, CDR1 is SEHNR and CDR2 is FQNEAQ (reference sequence). The CDR3 loop spans 18 amino acids. In DNA, the CDR3 is TGTGCCAGCAAGCTCATAGGGGGAGGACAGGAATACACAGATACGCAGTATTTT. Translating it yields CASKLIGGGQEYTDTQYF.

Ten or more counts support this clonotype. The chain has TRBV2 and TRBJ1-3, with D unresolved. The germline CDR1 and CDR2 sequences are SNHLY and FYNNEI. The CDR3 has 14 residues. With 6 bases removed from V and 7 bases from J, the gap between germline ends came to 16 bases. CDR3 coding DNA: TGTGCCAGCAGCGAACAAGGAACAGTGAACACCATATATTTT. Translated: CASSEQGTVNTIYF.

The chain carries TRBV14 and TRBJ2-3, with 9 bases lining up with TRBD1. The CDR3 sequence is 17 residues long. V shed 0 bases, J shed 4 bases, and the junction held 8 bases outside the gene matches. The germline V gene encodes CDR1 SGHDN and CDR2 FVKESK. The CDR3 DNA reads as TGTGCCAGCAGCCAAGATCGTGGGACAGGGATTCCAGATACGCAGTATTTT. Translating it yields CASSQDRGTGIPDTQYF.

The chain employs TRBV20-1 and TRBJ2-1; a possible D gene is TRBD2 (5 bases). The CDR3 is 14 residues long. V was trimmed by 2 bases and J by 9 bases, leaving 17 bases between them. The germline V gene has CDR1 DFQATT and CDR2 SNEGSKA (reference sequence). The CDR3 DNA reads as TGCAGTGCTAGAAGTGAGGGCCGTTTAATTGAGCAGTTCTTC. Protein product: CSARSEGRLIEQFF.

This clonotype was found many times. The chain links TRBV7-4 to TRBJ1-2; 8 nucleotides line up with TRBD1. This CDR3 has 17 amino acids. Germline V gives CDR1 SGHVT, CDR2 SQSDAQ. The V and J ends lost 4 bases and 2 bases, in that order; junction bases with no gene match: 12. CDR3 bases: TGTGCCAGCAGCTCCGGACAGGGAAGGACCGTAAACTATGGCTACACCTTC. Translated, it gives CASSSGQGRTVNYGYTF.

This clonotype was picked up many times. V usage is TRBV15 and J usage is TRBJ1-1; D gene ambiguous. Looked up from germline, CDR1 is LNHNV and CDR2 is YYDKDF (reference sequence). V was clipped by 7 bases and J by 8 bases, with 17 bases between them. This CDR3 has 13 amino acids. The DNA of the CDR3 is TGTGCCACCATGCGCCCCCCCGGGTGGGAAGCTTTCTTT. It translates to CATMRPPGWEAFF.

This clonotype occurred many times. The chain joins TRBV28 to TRBJ1-2; 8 bases match TRBD1. Germline values: CDR1 MDHEN, CDR2 SYDVKM. V lost 1 base and J lost 1; bases outside the gene matches: 2. The CDR3 is made up of 15 amino acids. CDR3 protein: CASSLLDRVNYGYTF. The CDR3 DNA sequence: TGTGCCAGCAGTTTATTGGACAGGGTTAACTATGGCTACACCTTC.

This clonotype was found many times. The chain joins TRBV7-2 to TRBJ1-1, with D unclear. This CDR3 contains 13 residues. Trimming removed 1 base at V and 4 bases at J, with 7 bases between. Germline-derived CDR1 and CDR2 are SGHTA and FQGNSA. The CDR3 DNA reads TGTGCCAGCAGCTTAGGCCCAGTCACTGAAGCTTTCTTT. Protein: CASSLGPVTEAFF.

Only a few counts were recorded for this clonotype. This chain connects TRBV5-6 to TRBJ1-1; 7 nucleotides match TRBD1. Looked up from germline, CDR1 is SGHDT and CDR2 is YYEEEE. Unmatched junction bases numbered 25, after V lost 6 bases and J lost 2 bases. This CDR3 is built from 20 residues. The CDR3 DNA follows: TGTGCCAGCAACCCCCGGGACAGTCGAAACCTAAACCTGCTAAACACTGAAGCTTTCTTT. Translating it yields CASNPRDSRNLNLLNTEAFF.

This clonotype has just a few counts. The rearrangement uses TRBV9 and TRBJ2-5; 10 bases match TRBD2. Germline V CDR1 and CDR2: SGDLS, YYNGEE. The J segment lost 1 base and the V segment lost 2 bases, leaving 2 bases of the junction unmatched. This CDR3 has 15 amino acids. Written as DNA, the CDR3 is TGTGCCAGCAGCGTTTCTAGCGGGGGCCAAGAGACCCAGTACTTC. This translates into CASSVSSGGQETQYF. Combining the CDR3 with reference TRBV9 and TRBJ2-5 gives the whole variable domain DSGVTQTPKHLITATGQRVTLRCSPRSGDLSVYWYQQSLDQGLQFLIQYYNGEERAKGNILERFSAQQFPDLHSELNLSSLELGDSALYFCASSVSSGGQETQYFGPGTRLLVL.

In this sample, this clonotype turned up many times. V gene TRBV14 combines with J gene TRBJ2-5; 14 nucleotides align to TRBD2. V was pared by 1 base and J by 1 base, with 5 bases of the junction left unmatched. The V gene's germline CDR1 is SGHDN and CDR2 FVKESK. The CDR3 is 18 amino acids. The CDR3 region has the DNA TGTGCCAGCAGCCAAGGGCGACTAGCGGGGGGGATCCAAGAGACCCAGTACTTC. Translated, it gives CASSQGRLAGGIQETQYF.

This chain uses TRBV10-2 with TRBJ2-7, with TRBD2 as a possible D gene (5 bases). The CDR3 length is 14 residues. V was trimmed by 0 bases and J by 4 bases, leaving 10 bases between them. Per the germline V gene, CDR1 is WSHSY and CDR2 is SAAADI. CDR3 sequence (DNA): TGCGCCAGCAGTGAGTCGAAGGGCGGGTACGAGCAGTACTTC. It codes for CASSESKGGYEQYF.

This clonotype was counted many times. This chain's CDR3 is CASSFSVAGARFIGELFF. CDR3 nucleotide sequence: TGCGCCAGCAGCTTTTCGGTAGCGGGGGCCCGTTTCATCGGGGAGCTGTTTTTT. The chain joins TRBV5-1 to TRBJ2-2, with 9 nucleotides matching TRBD2. The CDR3 loop spans 18 amino acids. Trimming took 2 bases from V and 7 from J; bases not matched to a gene: 15. Looked up from germline, CDR1 is SGHRS and CDR2 is YFSETQ.

This clonotype was seen repeatedly, ten times or more. The rearrangement joins TRBV6-5 to TRBJ2-1; 12 bases align to TRBD2. V was pared by 6 bases and J by 8 bases, with 8 bases of the junction left unmatched. The germline V gene has CDR1 MNHEY and CDR2 SVGAGI. The CDR3 has 15 residues. For the CDR3, the DNA is TGTGCCAGCAGCCCCCCGGGACTAGCGGGTTATGAGCAGTTCTTC. This codes for CASSPPGLAGYEQFF.

Only a few counts were recorded for this clonotype. This chain links TRBV12-3 or TRBV12-4 with TRBJ2-2, with TRBD2 as a possible D gene (5 bases). Trimming pared 7 bases from V and 0 bases from J, leaving 9 bases between. This CDR3 region has 14 residues. The CDR3 loop reads CASTELANTGELFF. The CDR3, as DNA: TGTGCCAGCACCGAACTAGCGAACACCGGGGAGCTGTTTTTT.